This paragraph covers one T cell receptor (beta chain) sequence. The antigen is undetermined. This specimen comes from a study of cytomegalovirus exposure and HLA in healthy donors. Use of 60 Vbeta and 13 Jbeta primers characterized the PCR. Repertoires were generated with immunoSEQ multiplex PCR, while TCRdb's copy carries only in-frame clones and drops some. Seen here are 70,000 to 100,000 clones, around 82% observed once, and the top ten hold around 2%. V lost 5 bases, J lost 6 bases, and 8 bases lay in between. The V gene's germline CDR1 is MNHEY and CDR2 SMNVEV (reference sequence). The CDR3 is 12 residues long. The study, taken as a whole, reports: Reports described diagnosis of cytomegalovirus status by the classifier as highly specific and sensitive. The majority of CMV-associated TCR beta chains were reported as apparently HLA-restricted in a later analysis.

This chain joins TRBV27 and TRBJ2-4, with D possibly matching TRBD1 (6 bases). The TCR originated in a man younger than 30 in good health and CMV-seronegative. The specimen sequenced was PBMCs. In nucleotides, the CDR3 is TGTGCCAGCAGTACACAGGGAAACATTCAGTACTTC. Translated: CASSTQGNIQYF.